This TCR beta chain appears in the sequencing data of a study of T-cell memory formation after mild COVID-19. On the study more broadly: The two donors had largely donor-specific TCR clusters. Points from the study as a whole: Researchers report contracting CD4+ clones mostly in CM and EM, with CD8+ clones in EMRA. Later expanders leaned CD4+, whereas clones that contracted between day 15 and 85 were balanced CD4/CD8.

Trimming stripped 3 bases from V and 7 bases from J, with 7 bases between. Germline V gene lookup returns CDR1 MDHEN and CDR2 SYDVKM. This CDR3 region has 12 residues. Employing constant-segment primers, 5'RACE generated TCR alpha and TCR beta cDNA libraries bearing sample barcodes and UMIs. TCRdb recomputed calls from the 5' RACE reads with MiXCR, one row per CDR3 protein. The sample yields around 160,000 distinct CDR3 sequences, 9.5% to 13% seen once. This clonotype was observed many times. The target antigen is unknown. The source of this sequence is a man younger than 35 who had mild COVID-19 (a few samples of this study predate the infection). Cell type and time point are not known. Sequenced sample: PBMCs or a T cell subset sorted from them (not recorded which). The V gene is TRBV28, the J gene TRBJ1-5; tentatively, D is TRBD1 (6 bases). The chain's CDR3 is CASSFGGQPQHF. In DNA, the CDR3 is TGTGCCAGCAGTTTCGGGGGCCAGCCCCAGCATTTT.